This paragraph covers one TCR beta chain sequence. The data are from a study of blood T cell repertoires in COVID-19. About the study: Researchers got acute and convalescent COVID-19 samples from the United States, Italy and Spain.

Original data processing: Amplification from reference gene primers served as the basis for estimated nucleated cell counts. The repertoire was sequenced with immunoSEQ multiplex PCR; TCRdb's copy has only in-frame clones and lacks some. Clonal size and the V and J genes are those of that table, whereas D and trimming came from the DNA. The data hold 100,000 to 150,000 clones, with around 81% observed a single time. The Seattle patients joined while their infection was active and were tracked longitudinally afterward. The origin of this receptor is a man aged 30-40 years with COVID-19, enrolled during active disease. Sample: peripheral blood.

CDR3 in amino acids: CASSFPGGPGYTF. The CDR3 DNA follows: TGTGCCAGCAGTTTTCCAGGGGGCCCTGGCTACACCTTC. The chain uses TRBV27 and TRBJ1-2; 8 bases agree with TRBD1. V was clipped by 3 bases and J by 7 bases; unmatched bases: 4. Germline V CDR1 and CDR2: MNHEY, SMNVEV (reference sequence). The CDR3 is 13 residues long.